This T cell receptor (beta chain) was identified in a study of Ad26.COV2.S vaccination and SARS-CoV-2 variants. Study in general: Into the muscle, Ad26.COV2.S was dosed once or twice, 56 days apart.

As to treatment: 15 to 20 received Ad26.COV2.S at low or high dose, single or two shots; roughly 5 received placebo; per-sample allocation not given. All samples were drawn on day 63, counting from the first vaccine or placebo injection. From germline, CDR1 is GTSNPN and CDR2 SVGIG (reference sequence). V shed 1 base and J shed 8 bases, with 11 bases lying between them. The CDR3 spans 12 residues. The count of this clone is one. Antigen unknown. The table came from immunoSEQ multiplex PCR; TCRdb's copy has only in-frame clones and leaves some out. The sample holds roughly 680,000 clones, 80% to 90% seen once. Study-wide results and limits: It is possible that the TCR breadth and depth analyses underestimated the total T cell responses.

The receptor's source is a person aged 18-65 years who received the Ad26.COV2.S COVID-19 vaccine or a placebo. The sample was peripheral blood, taken in a trial of Ad26.COV2.S vaccine versus placebo. V and J are TRBV30 and TRBJ1-2; D is ambiguous. CDR3 coding DNA: TGTGCCTGGAGTGGTCTTTTTGGAGGCTACACCTTC. This sequence encodes CAWSGLFGGYTF.